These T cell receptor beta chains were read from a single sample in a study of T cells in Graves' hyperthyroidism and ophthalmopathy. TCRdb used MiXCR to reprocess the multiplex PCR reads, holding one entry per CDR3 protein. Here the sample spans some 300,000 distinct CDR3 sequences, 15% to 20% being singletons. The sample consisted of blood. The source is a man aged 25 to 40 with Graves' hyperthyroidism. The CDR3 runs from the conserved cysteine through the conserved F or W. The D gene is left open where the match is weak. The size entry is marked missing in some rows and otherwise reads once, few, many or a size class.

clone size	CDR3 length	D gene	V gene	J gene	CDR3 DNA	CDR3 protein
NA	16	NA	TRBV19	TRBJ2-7	TGTGCCAGTAGTAGCAGGCGGGGCTCCCTGGGCTACGAGCAGTACTTC	CASSSRRGSLGYEQYF
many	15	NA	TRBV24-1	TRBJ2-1	TGTGCCACCAGTGAACCCGGACAGTACTACAATGAGCAGTTCTTC	CATSEPGQYYNEQFF
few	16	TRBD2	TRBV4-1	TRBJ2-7	TGCGCCAGCAGCCAAGGAAGCGGGGGAGGCTCCTACGAGCAGTACTTC	CASSQGSGGGSYEQYF
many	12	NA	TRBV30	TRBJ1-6	TGTGCCTGGAAGCGGAGTCCGGGGCCCCTCCACTTT	CAWKRSPGPLHF
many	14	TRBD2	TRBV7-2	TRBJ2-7	TGTGCCAGCGGTTGGCGGGAGGGTACCTACGAGCAGTACTTC	CASGWREGTYEQYF
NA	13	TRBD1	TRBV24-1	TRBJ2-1	TGTGCCACCAGTGACCAGGACAGGGAAGAGCAGTTCTTC	CATSDQDREEQFF
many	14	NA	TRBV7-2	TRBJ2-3	TGTGCCAGCAGCTTCGAGGGGGGTCCCGATACGCAGTATTTT	CASSFEGGPDTQYF
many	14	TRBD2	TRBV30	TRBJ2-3	TGTGCCTGGAGTGTCGGCGGGGGGACAGATACGCAGTATTTT	CAWSVGGGTDTQYF
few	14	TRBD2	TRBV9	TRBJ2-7	TGTGCCAGCAGCGCTGGGGGGGATACCTACGAGCAGTACTTC	CASSAGGDTYEQYF
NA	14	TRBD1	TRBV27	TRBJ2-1	TGTGCCAGCAGGACAGGGGGCGACTACAATGAGCAGTTCTTC	CASRTGGDYNEQFF
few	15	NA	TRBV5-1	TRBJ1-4	TGCGCCAGCAGCTTATTTGGGGGCGAGGGTGAAAAACTGTTTTTT	CASSLFGGEGEKLFF
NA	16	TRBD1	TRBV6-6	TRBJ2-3	TGTGCCAGCAGTTACACCACCGGGACAGGGATAGATACGCAGTATTTT	CASSYTTGTGIDTQYF
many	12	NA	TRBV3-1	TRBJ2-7	TGTGCCAGCAGCGCTCCTAGCTACGAGCAGTACTTC	CASSAPSYEQYF
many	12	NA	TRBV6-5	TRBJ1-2	TGTGCCAGCAGTTATAATCGGTATGGCTACACCTTC	CASSYNRYGYTF
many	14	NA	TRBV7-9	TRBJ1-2	TGTGCCAGCAGCTTGGACACGGCCCACCAGGGCTACACCTTC	CASSLDTAHQGYTF
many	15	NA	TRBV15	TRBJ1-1	TGTGCCACCAGCAGGTTGACAGGATCGAACACTGAAGCTTTCTTT	CATSRLTGSNTEAFF
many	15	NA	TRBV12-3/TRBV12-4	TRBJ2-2	TGTGCCAGCATCCTGGGACGGACGAACACCGGGGAGCTGTTTTTT	CASILGRTNTGELFF
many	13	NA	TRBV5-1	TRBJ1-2	TGCGCCAGCAAGCAGAACACAAACTATGGCTACACCTTC	CASKQNTNYGYTF
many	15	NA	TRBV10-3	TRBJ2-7	TGTGCCGGGTCAGGGGCGGGACGTTCCTTTTACGAGCAGTACTTC	CAGSGAGRSFYEQYF
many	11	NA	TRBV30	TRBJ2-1	TGTGCCTGGAGTGTACCCGGGGAGCAGTTCTTC	CAWSVPGEQFF
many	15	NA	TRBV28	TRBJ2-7	TGTGCCAGCAGTTCTTACATGAGAGGGCCCTACGAGCAGTACTTC	CASSSYMRGPYEQYF
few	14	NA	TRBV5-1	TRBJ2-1	TGCGCCAGCAGCCAGAACAGGGGGAGGGATGAGCAGTTCTTC	CASSQNRGRDEQFF
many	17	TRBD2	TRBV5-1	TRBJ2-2	TGCGCCAGCAGCCGACAAGGACTAGATCAATCCGCCGGGGAGCTGTTTTTT	CASSRQGLDQSAGELFF
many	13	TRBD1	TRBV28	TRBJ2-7	TGTGCCAGTACGATGGGGACAGACTACGAGCAGTACTTC	CASTMGTDYEQYF
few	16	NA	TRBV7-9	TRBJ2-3	TGTGCCAGCAGCGAGACTAGAGGACTACTCACAGATACGCAGTATTTT	CASSETRGLLTDTQYF
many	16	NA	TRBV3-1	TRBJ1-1	TGTGCCAGCAGCCAGGATGACAGTACCTGGAACACTGAAGCTTTCTTT	CASSQDDSTWNTEAFF
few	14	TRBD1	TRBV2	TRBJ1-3	TGTGCCGGATTCGGGACAGGGTCTGGAAACACCATATATTTT	CAGFGTGSGNTIYF
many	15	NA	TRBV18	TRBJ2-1	TGTGCCAGCTCACCAAGAACTCCTAATTACAATGATCAGTTCTTC	CASSPRTPNYNDQFF
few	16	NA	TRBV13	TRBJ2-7	TGTGCCAGCAGCTTATCGCAGGGCGAACCGGGTAACGAGCAGTACTTC	CASSLSQGEPGNEQYF
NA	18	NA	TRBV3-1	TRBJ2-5	TGTGCCAGCAGCCAAGATAGGGGGGAGACCACCCTCCAAGAGACCCAGTACTTC	CASSQDRGETTLQETQYF
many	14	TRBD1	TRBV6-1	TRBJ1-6	TGTGCCAGCAGGACGGACAGGGAACGATCACCCCTCCACTTT	CASRTDRERSPLHF
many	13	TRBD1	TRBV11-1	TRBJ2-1	TGTGCCAGCAGCTTGCCCCGGGACAGTCCGCCGTTCTTC	CASSLPRDSPPFF
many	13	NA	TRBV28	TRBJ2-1	TGTGCCAGCAGGCAAGGACCGGGCCGTGAGCAGTTCTTC	CASRQGPGREQFF
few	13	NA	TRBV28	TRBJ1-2	TGTGCCAGCAGCCCATTGACAGGCATCGGCTACACCTTC	CASSPLTGIGYTF
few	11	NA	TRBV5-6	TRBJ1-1	TGTGCCAGCAGCGCGAACACTGAAGCTTTCTTT	CASSANTEAFF
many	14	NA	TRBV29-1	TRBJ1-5	TGCAGCGTTGAAGTGGGTGGCCCCAATCAGCCCCAGCATTTT	CSVEVGGPNQPQHF
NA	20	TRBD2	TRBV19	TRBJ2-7	TGTGCCAGTAGTATGGGGGGACTAGCGGGATCCGCGGGGGGAAATAACGAGCAGTACTTC	CASSMGGLAGSAGGNNEQYF
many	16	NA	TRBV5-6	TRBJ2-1	TGTGCCAGCAGCCTGATGGGGGGAGCAGCTGTCGATGAGCAGTTCTTC	CASSLMGGAAVDEQFF
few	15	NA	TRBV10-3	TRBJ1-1	TGTGCCATCAGTAACAACCAGGGAAAGGGGACTGAAGCTTTCTTT	CAISNNQGKGTEAFF
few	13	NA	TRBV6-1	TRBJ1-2	TGTGCCAGCAGTGAAAGGCCGCCCGTTTATCCCACCTTC	CASSERPPVYPTF
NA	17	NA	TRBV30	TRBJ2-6	TGTGCCTGGATACTAACTCGGGCAGGGGCTGGGGCCAACGTCCTGACTTTC	CAWILTRAGAGANVLTF
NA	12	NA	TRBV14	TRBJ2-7	TGTGCCAGCAGCCAAGCGAGCTGGGAGCAGTACTTC	CASSQASWEQYF
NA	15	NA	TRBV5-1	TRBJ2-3	TGCGCCAGCAGCTTTGGGACACCCCCCACAGATACGCAGTATTTT	CASSFGTPPTDTQYF
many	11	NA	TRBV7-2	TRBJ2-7	TGTGCCAGCAGCTACCTCTACGAGCAGTACTTC	CASSYLYEQYF
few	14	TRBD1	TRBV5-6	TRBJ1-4	TGTGCCAGCAGCTTTCGACAGGGTGGTGAAAAACTGTTTTTT	CASSFRQGGEKLFF